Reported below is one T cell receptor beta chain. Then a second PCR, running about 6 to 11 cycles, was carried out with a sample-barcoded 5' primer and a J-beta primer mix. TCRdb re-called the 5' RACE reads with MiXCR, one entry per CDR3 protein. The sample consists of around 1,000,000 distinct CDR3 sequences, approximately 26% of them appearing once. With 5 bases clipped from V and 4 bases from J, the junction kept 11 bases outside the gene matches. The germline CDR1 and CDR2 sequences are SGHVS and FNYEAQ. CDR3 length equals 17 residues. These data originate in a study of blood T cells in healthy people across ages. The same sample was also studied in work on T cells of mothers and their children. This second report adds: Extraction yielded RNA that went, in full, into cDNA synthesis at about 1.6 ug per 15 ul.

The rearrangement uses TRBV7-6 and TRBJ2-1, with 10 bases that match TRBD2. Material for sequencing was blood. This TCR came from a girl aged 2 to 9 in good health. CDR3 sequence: CASSPTYQRGGYNEQFF. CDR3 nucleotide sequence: TGTGCCAGCAGCCCTACCTACCAGCGGGGGGGTTACAATGAGCAGTTCTTC. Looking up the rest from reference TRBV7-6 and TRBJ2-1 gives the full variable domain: GAGVSQSPRYKVTKRGQDVALRCDPISGHVSLYWYRQALGQGPEFLTYFNYEAQQDKSGLPNDRFSAERPEGSISTLTIQRTEQRDSAMYRCASSPTYQRGGYNEQFFGPGTRLTVL.